This T cell receptor beta chain is drawn from a study of T-cell memory formation after mild COVID-19. Study-wide results and limits: Later expanders leaned CD4+, whereas day 15 to 85 contracting clones were balanced CD4/CD8.

A word on this clonotype: Its antigen remains unidentified.

Trimming took 8 bases from V and 2 from J, leaving 9 bases between them. The CDR3 length is 13 residues. In germline, CDR1 is MDHEN, CDR2 SYDVKM. TCRdb re-analysed the 5' RACE reads in MiXCR, keeping a single row per CDR3 protein. This table holds 240,000 or so distinct CDR3 sequences, 8.5% to 9.5% found once. The chain links TRBV28 to TRBJ2-2; no reliable D call. This receptor was obtained from a man aged 18 to 30 who had mild COVID-19 (a few samples of this study predate the infection). Cell type and time point are not known. Source material: PBMCs or a T cell subset sorted from them (not recorded which). The DNA of the CDR3 is TGTGCCAGCGGATCAGGAAACACCGGGGAGCTGTTTTTT. Protein product: CASGSGNTGELFF.